Many counts were recorded for the clone carrying this TCR beta chain. What it binds is unknown. Universal primer sites and UMIs were introduced during 5'RACE template-switching synthesis of TCR cDNA. TCRdb redid the calling of the 5' RACE reads with MiXCR, one entry per CDR3 protein. This table has some 240,000 distinct CDR3 sequences, about 3% appearing once. This specimen belongs to a study of T cells after yellow fever vaccination. The overall study: Low-cell-number fractions were prepared with SMART-Seq v4 Ultra Low Input. General study results and limits: A secondary response was less intense yet reached its peak sooner, at day 5 versus 15. A limited proportion of clonotypes was detected within both the CD4 and CD8 compartments.

Losses at the gene ends were 6 bases for V and 8 bases for J; bases not matched to a gene: 9. The CDR3 totals 15 residues. From germline, CDR1 is SGHRS and CDR2 YFSETQ. This sequence originates from a man aged 18 to 29 who received the YFV17D yellow fever vaccine. Material: CD4+ T cells sorted from PBMCs, obtained 10 days after the yellow fever booster vaccination. The rearrangement uses TRBV5-1 and TRBJ1-4; TRBD1 aligns across 11 bases. CDR3 amino acids: CASTAGQGALEKLFF. CDR3 nucleotide sequence: TGCGCCAGCACCGCAGGACAGGGGGCCTTAGAAAAACTGTTTTTT.